A single count supports the clone carrying this T cell receptor beta chain. Its target is not known. The data were produced by immunoSEQ multiplex PCR, yet TCRdb's version contains in-frame clones alone and is incomplete. The sample yields more than 2,000,000 clones, about 92% seen once. Looked up from germline, CDR1 is SEHNR and CDR2 is FQNEAQ (reference sequence). The length of the CDR3 is 16 residues. J gave up 3 bases and V 1 base, and 4 bases lay outside the gene matches. This entry is derived from a study of shared clonotypes between healthy human individuals. Across the whole study: CD4 naive cells filled three plates per donor, CD4 memory three, CD8 naive two and CD8 memory one. Findings of the study overall: Across four donors, naive CD4 shared roughly 5.2%, naive CD8 approximately 3.5%, memory CD4 about 2.4%, memory CD8 about 0.38%.

The chain combines TRBV7-9 with TRBJ2-1; the match to TRBD2 covers 9 bases. The receptor was derived from a man between 18 and 29 years old in good health. The specimen was naive CD4+ T cells sorted from blood. The subset was: CD45RA+ positively selected. As DNA, the CDR3 is TGTGCCAGCAGCTTAGAGGGTAGCGGGGGCTACAATGAGCAGTTCTTC. This codes for CASSLEGSGGYNEQFF.